These T cell receptor beta chains were read from a single sample in a study of T cell repertoires in ileal Crohn's disease. Sequenced by immunoSEQ multiplex PCR; TCRdb stores in-frame clones only, minus some. Altogether approximately 30,000 clones are present, roughly 78% being singletons, with the ten largest covering around 20%. What was sequenced was ileal tissue. These receptors were obtained from an adult with Crohn's disease. Both conserved end residues are part of each CDR3. The order of the fields is CDR3 DNA, CDR3 protein, J gene, V gene, D gene, clone size. The D gene is left open where the match is weak. Size is stated for part of the rows, as once, few or many counts, or as a class when the clone is expanded.

TGCGCCAGCAGCTTGGAGGGGGTTGGGGCCAACGTCCTGACTTTC | CASSLEGVGANVLTF | TRBJ2-6 | TRBV5-1 | NA | NA
TGTGCCAGCAGCCCCCCCGGGGGGGAGCTGTTTTTT | CASSPPGGELFF | TRBJ2-2 | TRBV9 | NA | NA
TGTGCCTGGACCCCCGGGACAGGGGATGCAGATACGCAGTATTTT | CAWTPGTGDADTQYF | TRBJ2-3 | TRBV30 | TRBD1 | NA
TGTGCCAGCAGCTTGGGACAGACTCGCAACGTCCTGACTTTC | CASSLGQTRNVLTF | TRBJ2-6 | TRBV5-6 | NA | NA
TGTGCCAGCAGCTTCGGTAACACTGAAGCTTTCTTT | CASSFGNTEAFF | TRBJ1-1 | TRBV7-9 | NA | NA
TGTGCCAGCAGCCCCCTCTACGAGCAGTACTTC | CASSPLYEQYF | TRBJ2-7 | TRBV7-9 | NA | NA
TGCAGCGTTGAGGGCAGGGCCGGAACCTACGAGCAGTACTTC | CSVEGRAGTYEQYF | TRBJ2-7 | TRBV29-1 | NA | NA
TGCAGCGTTGAAGATAGTGCCGAAGCTTTCTTT | CSVEDSAEAFF | TRBJ1-1 | TRBV29-1 | NA | NA
TGTGCCAGCAGCCAACAGGGGTTGGATGGCTACACCTTC | CASSQQGLDGYTF | TRBJ1-2 | TRBV4-2 | NA | NA
TGTGCCAGCAGCCTGATAGCGGGGGGGTTGAACACCGGGGAGCTGTTTTTT | CASSLIAGGLNTGELFF | TRBJ2-2 | TRBV5-6 | TRBD2 | NA
TGTGCCAGCAGCCGGGGGGGCGCCGGGGAGCTGTTTTTT | CASSRGGAGELFF | TRBJ2-2 | TRBV11-2 | TRBD2 | once
TGTGCCAGCAGTGAATCCGGGGTCTGGGGAAAACTGTTTTTT | CASSESGVWGKLFF | TRBJ1-4 | TRBV25-1 | NA | NA
TGTGCCAGTAGTTCCGGCAGGGGGCGGGAATATAGCAATCAGCCCCAGCATTTT | CASSSGRGREYSNQPQHF | TRBJ1-5 | TRBV19 | TRBD1 | NA
TGTGCCAGTGCGACTAGCGGATTCAGCACAGATACGCAGTATTTT | CASATSGFSTDTQYF | TRBJ2-3 | TRBV7-3 | TRBD2 | few
TGTGCCAGCAGCCCCGGTGGCAGGGTCCCTGGCTACACCTTC | CASSPGGRVPGYTF | TRBJ1-2 | TRBV5-4 | NA | NA
TGTGCCAGTAGTATACAGCTAGCGGGCTCCACAGATACGCAGTATTTT | CASSIQLAGSTDTQYF | TRBJ2-3 | TRBV19 | TRBD2 | once
TGTGCCAGTTGGCGGGGGGGGTACCAAGAGACCCAGTACTTC | CASWRGGYQETQYF | TRBJ2-5 | TRBV6-5 | TRBD2 | once
TGCGCCAGCAGAACACAGAAGAGCACAGATACGCAGTATTTT | CASRTQKSTDTQYF | TRBJ2-3 | TRBV5-1 | NA | NA
TGTGCCAGCAGCTTAAGGGGGGGTGCCAGCGGGATTTCAGATACGCAGTATTTT | CASSLRGGASGISDTQYF | TRBJ2-3 | TRBV7-3 | TRBD2 | NA
TGTGCCTGGAACGACAGGGGCGTGACTGAAGCTTTCTTT | CAWNDRGVTEAFF | TRBJ1-1 | TRBV30 | TRBD1 | NA
TGTGCCAGCAGCTTGGCAATTGACAGGCCCGACCAAGAGACCCAGTACTTC | CASSLAIDRPDQETQYF | TRBJ2-5 | TRBV5-6 | NA | few
TGTGCCAGTAGTCGCCCACTACAGGGGACCTATGGCTACACCTTC | CASSRPLQGTYGYTF | TRBJ1-2 | TRBV19 | TRBD1 | few
TGTGCCAGCAGCTTATACGCACTAAATGAGCAGTTCTTC | CASSLYALNEQFF | TRBJ2-1 | TRBV7-6 | NA | NA
TGTGCCAGCAGGACGACAGGCCCTGAAGCTTTCTTT | CASRTTGPEAFF | TRBJ1-1 | TRBV6-6 | NA | NA
TGCGCCAGCAGCTTGTCAACAGGCTCCTACGAGCAGTACTTC | CASSLSTGSYEQYF | TRBJ2-7 | TRBV5-1 | NA | NA
TGTGCCAGCAGATCCGACAGGGGGGTAGGTGGCTACACCTTC | CASRSDRGVGGYTF | TRBJ1-2 | TRBV6-1 | TRBD1 | NA
TGTGCCAGCACTCCGGGGGGGGTTGGCAATCAGCCCCAGCATTTT | CASTPGGVGNQPQHF | TRBJ1-5 | TRBV6-6 | NA | NA
TGTGCCAGCAGCCAACACAGGGGGAACTACGAGCAGTACTTC | CASSQHRGNYEQYF | TRBJ2-7 | TRBV14 | TRBD1 | NA
TGTGCCACCAGCAGAGACACCTTACCTAATACGCAGTATTTT | CATSRDTLPNTQYF | TRBJ2-3 | TRBV15 | NA | NA
TGTGCCATCAGTGAGACGGACAATAGCAATCAGCCCCAGCATTTT | CAISETDNSNQPQHF | TRBJ1-5 | TRBV10-3 | NA | NA
TGTGCCAGCAGCTCCGTATGGGGGGGCAACGAGCAGTTCTTC | CASSSVWGGNEQFF | TRBJ2-1 | TRBV7-6 | NA | NA
TGCGCCAGCAGCTATTCAGATACTGAAAAACTGTTTTTT | CASSYSDTEKLFF | TRBJ1-4 | TRBV5-1 | NA | NA
TGCGCCAGCAGCCAAGCCGCAGGGGGCGGAAACAATGAGCAGTTCTTC | CASSQAAGGGNNEQFF | TRBJ2-1 | TRBV4-3 | TRBD1 | NA
TGCGCCAGCAGCTTCAGCGGGGCAACCTACGAGCAGTACTTC | CASSFSGATYEQYF | TRBJ2-7 | TRBV5-1 | TRBD2 | NA
TGTGCCAGCTCACCGGGGACAGCCGAGCAGTACTTC | CASSPGTAEQYF | TRBJ2-7 | TRBV18 | TRBD1 | NA
TGTGCCAGCAGCTCGGGACACCATACTAGCACAGATACGCAGTATTTT | CASSSGHHTSTDTQYF | TRBJ2-3 | TRBV7-9 | NA | NA
TGTGCCATCAGTGAGACGTCTAGCGGTACCGCAACAGATACGCAGTATTTT | CAISETSSGTATDTQYF | TRBJ2-3 | TRBV10-3 | TRBD2 | NA
TGTGCCAGCAGCGTCACTAGCGCCCCTCTCTACAATGAGCAGTTCTTC | CASSVTSAPLYNEQFF | TRBJ2-1 | TRBV9 | TRBD2 | NA
TGTGCCAGCAGCCCCGACAGGGCGGGACAGCCCCAGCATTTT | CASSPDRAGQPQHF | TRBJ1-5 | TRBV2 | TRBD1 | NA
TGTGCCAGCAGGGAGTGGAACAAAAACATTCAGTACTTC | CASREWNKNIQYF | TRBJ2-4 | TRBV27 | NA | NA
TGTGCCAGCTCACTTGACAGGTTACAGCCCCAGCATTTT | CASSLDRLQPQHF | TRBJ1-5 | TRBV18 | NA | few
TGTGCCAGTAGTATACAGGGAAGGCCCAGGACGAACACTGAAGCTTTCTTT | CASSIQGRPRTNTEAFF | TRBJ1-1 | TRBV19 | NA | NA
TGTGCCAGCAGTTCAGGGATAAACCCCAATCAGCCCCAGCATTTT | CASSSGINPNQPQHF | TRBJ1-5 | TRBV6-1 | NA | NA
TGCGCCAGCAGCTTGGACGGCAGGGCTAAGGGAAAACTGTTTTTT | CASSLDGRAKGKLFF | TRBJ1-4 | TRBV5-1 | NA | NA
TGTGCCTGGAGCGGGACTGGGGTCGGGCAGTACTTC | CAWSGTGVGQYF | TRBJ2-5 | TRBV30 | NA | once